The TCR beta chain described here comes from a study of T cells in tuberculosis. As to time point: new active TB diagnosis, blood taken before or within 7 days of starting treatment. Patients were newly diagnosed, HIV-seronegative, and aged 18 or older. The CDR3 loop spans 13 amino acids. The V gene's germline CDR1 is MNHNY and CDR2 SVGAGI (reference sequence). V lost 2 bases, J lost 7 bases, and 4 bases stayed unmatched. Some clones are missing from TCRdb's copy, which holds only in-frame ones; the method was immunoSEQ multiplex PCR. The sample contains more than 20,000 clones, approximately 85% of which appear only once.

This rearrangement joins TRBV6-6 to TRBJ1-2; TRBD1 agrees at 7 bases. Material: PBMCs, obtained at tuberculosis diagnosis. This receptor was obtained from an adult with tuberculosis. The CDR3 nucleotides are TGTGCCAGCAGTTACGAGGGGGCGGGTGGCTACACCTTC. It yields the protein CASSYEGAGGYTF.